A single count supports the clone carrying this T cell receptor beta chain. These data belong to a study of TIL therapy for anti-PD-1-resistant metastatic lung cancer. Study as a whole: Tumor harvest preceded PD-1/PD-L1 blockade, followed by nivolumab treatment. Patients had a median age of approximately 56 years (range 38-75). Most patients had lung adenocarcinoma; several tumors were EGFR-mutant, two ALK-rearranged; half smoked currently or formerly. Tumors carried a median 1.5 non-synonymous mutations per megabase.

This was the immunoSEQ v3 assay. TCRdb's copy holds only in-frame clones and misses some; the assay was immunoSEQ multiplex PCR. The sample shows about 50,000 clones, 80% to 90% of them seen only once. Time point of the sample: pre-treatment sample, taken before nivolumab and TIL therapy. The CDR3 loop spans 15 amino acids. The V gene's germline CDR1 is SGHRS and CDR2 YFSETQ. V was shortened by 0 bases and J by 4 bases, with 12 bases between the two germline ends. The source of this sequence is a person between 25 and 79 years old with non-small cell lung cancer. This specimen consisted of blood, obtained at baseline. The V call is TRBV5-1, the J call TRBJ2-3; D is undetermined. The DNA for the CDR3 is TGCGCCAGCAGCTTGGCCGAGAGCACCCCAGATACGCAGTATTTT. Translated, it gives CASSLAESTPDTQYF.